This TCR beta chain was recovered during a study of OX40 agonist ivuxolimab in advanced cancers. There are many counts of this clone. Measured with immunoSEQ multiplex PCR; TCRdb has only the in-frame clones, and not every one. The table has 60,000 to 85,000 clones, approximately 80% seen once; the top ten hold 6.7%. CDR1 is MNHNY, CDR2 SVGAGI, per germline (reference sequence). Trimming removed 0 bases from V and 7 bases from J, with 13 bases in between. This CDR3 has 15 amino acids. The origin of this receptor is an adult with an advanced solid tumor such as melanoma, head and neck, liver or kidney cancer. The specimen comprised CD4+ or CD8+ T cells sorted from blood, sampled in a trial of the OX40 agonist ivuxolimab. This chain joins TRBV6-6 and TRBJ1-5; weak D call: TRBD1 (6 bases). CDR3 DNA sequence: TGTGCCAGCAGTTACTCCATCGGAGGGACACAGCCCCAGCATTTT. Protein sequence: CASSYSIGGTQPQHF.